One sample yielded the 8 T cell receptor beta chains listed below, sequenced in a study of glioma-infiltrating T cells. TCR alpha and beta CDR3 regions were amplified from RNA using iRepertoire nested multiplex PCR. TCRdb processed the multiplex PCR reads anew with MiXCR; each CDR3 protein has one entry. The table includes roughly 130,000 distinct CDR3 sequences, approximately 24% detected once. The sequenced material came from glioma tissue, nonneoplastic brain tissue, or PBMCs (not recorded which). These receptors all come from a human donor with low-grade glioma or glioblastoma, undergoing nonglioma brain surgery, or in good health (not recorded which).

In regard to this clonotype: Since the CDR3 does not end with the conserved phenylalanine or tryptophan, this likely comes from a read error. The V call is TRBV18, the J call TRBJ1-1; 9 bases fit TRBD1. The CDR3 contains 15 residues. The trim removed 5 bases at V and 4 bases at J, leaving 8 bases unmatched. CDR1 and CDR2 (germline): KGHSH, LQKENI. In DNA, the CDR3 is TGTGCCAGCTCAGGCGGGACAGGGAGGATCACTGAAGCTTTCCTT. Translated, it gives CASSGGTGRITEAFL.

Only a few counts were recorded for this clonotype. The chain joins TRBV29-1 to TRBJ1-2, with D hard to call. Germline-derived CDR1 and CDR2 are SQVTM and ANQGSEA. V was trimmed by 3 bases and J by 8 bases, leaving 19 bases between them. This CDR3 has 14 amino acids. CDR3 in amino acids: CSVDENLFGGGYTF. CDR3 nucleotides: TGCAGCGTTGATGAAAACCTTTTCGGTGGCGGCTACACCTTC.

The chain couples TRBV7-6 to TRBJ2-2; no reliable D call. Germline V gene sequence: CDR1 SGHVS, CDR2 FNYEAQ. Trimming removed 1 base at V and 1 base at J, with 10 bases between. This CDR3 is 16 amino acids long. This CDR3 is CASSLGQALNTGELFF. Here the CDR3 DNA reads TGTGCCAGCAGCTTAGGGCAGGCTCTGAACACCGGGGAGCTGTTTTTT.

V and J are TRBV5-1 and TRBJ2-2; 10 bases match TRBD1. Per the germline V gene, CDR1 is SGHRS and CDR2 is YFSETQ. V dropped 4 bases and J dropped 1; count of bases not matched to a gene: 4. The CDR3 contains 16 residues. CDR3 protein: CASSKDRGMNTGELFF. CDR3 DNA: TGCGCCAGCAGCAAGGACAGGGGGATGAACACCGGGGAGCTGTTTTTT.

This clonotype came up many times. V is TRBV6-1 and J is TRBJ2-1, with 9 bases that match TRBD2. This CDR3 is built from 15 residues. V trimming: 6 bases; J trimming: 4 bases; junction bases outside the gene matches: 7. The germline gives CDR1 MNHNS, CDR2 SASEGT. Here the CDR3 DNA reads TGTGCCAGCAGCTCGAGCGGGGGGAGGTACAATGAGCAGTTCTTC. Translated: CASSSSGGRYNEQFF.

J is TRBJ2-1 and V is TRBV5-1; TRBD2 agrees at 8 bases. The junction had 6 bases not matched to a gene; V was cut back by 0 bases and J by 7 bases. The CDR3 contains 15 residues. Per germline, CDR1 SGHRS and CDR2 YFSETQ. This CDR3 reads CASSLGAGGSNEQFF. The CDR3 DNA reads TGCGCCAGCAGCTTGGGGGCGGGGGGTTCGAATGAGCAGTTCTTC.

The genes are TRBV20-1 and TRBJ2-1, with D possibly called TRBD1 or TRBD2 (5 bases each). With 2 bases removed from V and 3 bases from J, the gap between germline ends came to 14 bases. Germline CDR1 and CDR2: DFQATT and SNEGSKA (reference sequence). The CDR3 consists of 15 residues. CDR3 sequence (DNA): TGCAGTGCTAGAAGTAGTAGAGGGGTCTACAATGAGCAGTTCTTC. Its protein product is CSARSSRGVYNEQFF.

The sample holds a few counts of this clonotype. The chain employs TRBV15 and TRBJ1-5; D is uncertain. CDR1 and CDR2 (germline): LNHNV, YYDKDF (reference sequence). V was shortened by 0 bases and J by 1 base, with 10 bases between the two germline ends. This CDR3 is built from 16 residues. CDR3 loop: CATSRDPPGSNQPQHF. As DNA, the CDR3 is TGTGCCACCAGCAGAGATCCCCCGGGGAGCAATCAGCCCCAGCATTTT.